The clone carrying this TCR beta chain was counted a single time. Its target is unknown. Sequencing used immunoSEQ multiplex PCR; TCRdb keeps in-frame clones, though not all of them. The sample has tens of thousands of clones, around nine tenths seen once; the top ten hold over 0.8%. CDR3 length: 14 amino acids. Germline values: CDR1 MGHDK, CDR2 SYGVNS. With 6 bases clipped from V and 5 bases from J, the junction kept 7 bases outside the gene matches. This sample is drawn from a study of OX40 agonist ivuxolimab in advanced cancers. Study as a whole: Hepatocellular carcinoma, melanoma, renal cell or head and neck cancer affected the dose-escalation patients.

Study-level findings and limits: Among some nonresponders, normalized T-cell clonal expansion was also low.

The J gene is TRBJ1-2, the V gene TRBV25-1, with 9 nucleotides matching TRBD1. This clonotype was obtained from an adult with an advanced solid tumor such as melanoma, head and neck, liver or kidney cancer. This specimen was CD4+ or CD8+ T cells sorted from blood, taken in a trial of the OX40 agonist ivuxolimab. The CDR3 DNA is TGTGCCAGCAGCCCGGGACAGGGTCTGTATGGCTACACCTTC. It specifies CASSPGQGLYGYTF.